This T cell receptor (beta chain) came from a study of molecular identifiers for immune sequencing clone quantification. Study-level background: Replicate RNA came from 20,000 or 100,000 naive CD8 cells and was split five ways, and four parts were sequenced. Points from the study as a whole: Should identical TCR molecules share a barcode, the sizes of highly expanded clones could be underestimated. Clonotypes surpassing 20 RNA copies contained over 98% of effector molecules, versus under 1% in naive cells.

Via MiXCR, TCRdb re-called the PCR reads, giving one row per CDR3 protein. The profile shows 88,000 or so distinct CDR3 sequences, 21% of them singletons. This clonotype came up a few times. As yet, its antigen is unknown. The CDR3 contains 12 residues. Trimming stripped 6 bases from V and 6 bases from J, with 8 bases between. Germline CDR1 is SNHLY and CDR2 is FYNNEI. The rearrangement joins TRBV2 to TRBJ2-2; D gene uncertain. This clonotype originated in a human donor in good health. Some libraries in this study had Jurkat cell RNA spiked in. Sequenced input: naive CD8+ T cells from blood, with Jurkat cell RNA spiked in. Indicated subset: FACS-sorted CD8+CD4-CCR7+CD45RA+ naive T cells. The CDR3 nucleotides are TGTGCCAGCAGCCACAGCGCCGGGGAGCTGTTTTTT. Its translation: CASSHSAGELFF.